The entry below gives a single T cell receptor (beta chain) sequence along with its context. TCR beta VDJ combinations and CDR3 sequences were profiled from genomic DNA. TCRdb reprocessed the reads with MiXCR, giving one entry per CDR3 protein. The sample lists about 64,000 distinct CDR3 sequences, around 50% occurring once. The sample belongs to a study of CD8+CD57+ T cells in acquired aplastic anemia. The V gene end was trimmed by 1 base and the J gene end by 9 bases; junction bases not matched to a gene: 7. CDR3 length: 14 residues. CDR1 is LNHNV, CDR2 YYDKDF, per germline (reference sequence). This TCR was recovered from a human donor in good health, serving as a control. This rearrangement joins TRBV15 to TRBJ1-2; 8 nucleotides match TRBD1. Sequenced: sorted CD4+, CD8+, or CD8+CD57+ T cells (not recorded which) from PBMCs. The CDR3 here is CATSRVGQGGSYTF. The CDR3 DNA follows: TGTGCCACCAGCAGAGTTGGACAGGGAGGAAGCTACACCTTC.